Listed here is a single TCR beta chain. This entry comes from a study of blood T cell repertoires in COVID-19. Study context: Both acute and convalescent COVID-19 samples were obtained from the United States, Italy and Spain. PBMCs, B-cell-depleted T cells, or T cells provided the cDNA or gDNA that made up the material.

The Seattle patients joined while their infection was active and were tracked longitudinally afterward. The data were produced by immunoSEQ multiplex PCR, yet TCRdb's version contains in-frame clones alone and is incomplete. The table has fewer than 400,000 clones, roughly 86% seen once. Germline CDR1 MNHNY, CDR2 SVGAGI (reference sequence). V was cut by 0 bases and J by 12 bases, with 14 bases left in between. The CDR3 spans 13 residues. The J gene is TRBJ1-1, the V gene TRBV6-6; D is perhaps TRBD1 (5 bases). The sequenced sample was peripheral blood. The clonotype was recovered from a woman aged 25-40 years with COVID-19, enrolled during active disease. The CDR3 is CASSYSRGGRTFF. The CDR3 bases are TGTGCCAGCAGTTACTCGCGGGGGGGTAGGACTTTCTTT.